This T cell receptor beta chain was observed in a study of early T cells in non-severe SARS-CoV-2 infection. Turning to the study itself: Sequenced bulk RNA came from whole blood that was unsorted, and chains were unpaired.

This clonotype occurred many times. Attached unique molecular identifiers marked individual cDNA molecules. From the 5' RACE reads, TCRdb called clonotypes with MiXCR, one entry per CDR3 protein. The sample shows around 93,000 distinct CDR3 sequences, around 12% of them seen only once. This specimen was whole blood, taken at baseline. The clonotype originates from an adult who was a healthcare worker with PCR-confirmed SARS-CoV-2 infection or an uninfected control (not recorded which).

In DNA, the CDR3 is TGTGCCAGCAGCTTTCGCGGGAGGGGCCTAGGGTACAATGAGCAGTTCTTC. This codes for CASSFRGRGLGYNEQFF. V gene TRBV7-6 combines with J gene TRBJ2-1, with TRBD2 identical over 9 bases. Germline lookup yields CDR1 SGHVS and CDR2 FNYEAQ. CDR3 size: 17 residues. V lost 3 bases to trimming and J lost 4 bases; unmatched junction nucleotides: 10.